This paragraph reports one T cell receptor (beta chain). Per the germline V gene, CDR1 is MGHRA and CDR2 is YSYEKL. CDR3 length: 16 residues. Trimming at V came to 1 base and at J to 3 bases, leaving 6 bases not matched to a gene. Method: immunoSEQ multiplex PCR; TCRdb's copy keeps in-frame clones and lacks some. The sample has around 250,000 clones; roughly 80% are singletons. The data belong to a study of blood T cell repertoires in COVID-19. Study information: Sample material is recorded as cDNA or gDNA derived from T cells, B-cell-depleted T cells, or PBMCs.

Sequenced sample: PBMCs or T cells enriched from blood (not recorded which). The chain links TRBV4-1 to TRBJ1-1, with TRBD1 matching over 9 bases. The source of this sequence is a man aged 45-60 years who had recovered from COVID-19. The CDR3 nucleotides read TGCGCCAGCAGCCAAGGGACAGGGGCTGGCGACACTGAAGCTTTCTTT. Encoded protein: CASSQGTGAGDTEAFF.